These 8 T cell receptor beta chains came from one sample sequenced in a study of tissue T cells after allogeneic stem cell transplantation. Profiling relied on immunoSEQ multiplex PCR, and the TCRdb table lists in-frame clones only, not all of them. The sample yields 45,000 to 50,000 clones, roughly four fifths seen once. Sequenced: sorted cells pooled from one or two spleens. The receptors originated from a pool of C57BL/6 mice in good health.

Details on this clone: Here the gene names and germline are mouse. Read data end 1 residue before the CDR3 end; the end is taken from the germline J gene. The chain has TRBV31 and TRBJ2-5; D gene ambiguous. The CDR3 is 14 amino acids. Per the germline V gene, CDR1 is GKSSPN and CDR2 is SITVG. Between the trimmed V and J ends, which lost 0 bases and 1 base, there was a span of 8 bases. CDR3 sequence reads: CAWSLALYQDTQYF. The CDR3 DNA, read in part, is TGTGCCTGGAGTCTAGCACTTTACCAAGACACCCAGTAC.

As for this clone: Each gene name is a mouse one. CDR3 loop: CASSPGTGGGYAEQFF. The DNA read from the CDR3 is TGTGCTAGCAGTCCCGGGACTGGGGGGGGCTATGCTGAGCAGTTC. This chain links TRBV17 with TRBJ2-1, with 13 positions matching TRBD2. The read halts 1 residue ahead of the CDR3 end, with the missing end drawn from the germline J gene. The germline CDR1 and CDR2 sequences are MNHDT and YYDKIL. The CDR3 has 16 residues. The trim removed 5 bases at V and 3 bases at J, leaving 4 bases unmatched.

Concerning this clone: The gene names here belong to mouse. The read ends 1 residue shy of where the CDR3 ends; the end is completed using the germline J gene. The V call is TRBV13-2, the J call TRBJ2-1, with D tentatively TRBD1 (5 bases). The germline V gene encodes CDR1 NNHNN and CDR2 SYGAGS (reference sequence). The CDR3 runs 16 residues. V lost 0 bases and J 0 bases, leaving 10 bases between the germline ends. CDR3 DNA (partial): TGTGCCAGCGGTGATGTAGGGGTTTATAACTATGCTGAGCAGTTC. Residues: CASGDVGVYNYAEQF. The whole CDR3 is CASGDVGVYNYAEQFF.

On this clone itself: The gene names given are mouse names. The observed sequence ends 1 residue before the CDR3 terminus, with the missing tail filled in from the germline J gene. Other DNA sequences from this sample encode an identical CDR3 as well. The chain employs TRBV3 and TRBJ2-3; D is undetermined. Trimming took 4 bases from V and 0 from J, leaving 8 bases between them. The CDR3 has 14 residues. Germline-derived CDR1 and CDR2 are SNHLY and FYNGKV (reference sequence). CDR3 protein: CASSSTTSAETLYF. The CDR3 bases that were read are TGTGCCAGCAGCTCGACGACTAGTGCAGAAACGCTGTAT. The full variable domain, in which reference TRBV3 and TRBJ2-3 provide the parts outside the CDR3, is GPKVLQIPSHQIIDMGQMVTLNCDPVSNHLYFYWYKQILGQQMEFLVNFYNGKVMEKSKLFKDQFSVERPDGSYFTLKIQPTALEDSAVYFCASSSTTSAETLYFGSGTRLTVL.

This clone was detected a few times. Mouse gene names and germline throughout. The sequenced CDR3 bases are TGTGGTGCTAGGGATGGGACTGGGGACTATGAACAGTAC. The encoded protein is CGARDGTGDYEQY. The complete CDR3 sequence is CGARDGTGDYEQYF. The J gene is TRBJ2-7, the V gene TRBV20; 10 nucleotides match TRBD2. The read is 1 residue too short to cover the CDR3 end, so that end is filled in from the germline J gene. CDR1 and CDR2 (germline): GFQATS, STVNSAI. V shed 0 bases and J 3 bases; nucleotides not matched to a gene: 2. This CDR3 is 14 amino acids long. The entire variable domain, with the rest obtained from reference TRBV20 and TRBJ2-7, is as follows: GALVYQYPRRTICKSGTSMRMECQAVGFQATSVAWYRQSPQKTFELIALSTVNSAIKYEQNFTQEKFPISHPNLSFSSMTVLNAYLEDRGLYLCGARDGTGDYEQYFGPGTRLTVL.

About this clone itself: Mouse names are used for the genes. The CDR3 end falls 1 residue outside the read, so it is completed with the germline J gene. This chain joins TRBV3 and TRBJ2-3, with 7 bases identical to TRBD1. V was clipped by 3 bases and J by 2 bases; unmatched bases: 2. CDR1 and CDR2 from the germline V gene are SNHLY and FYNGKV (reference sequence). This CDR3 is 14 amino acids long. The sequenced CDR3 bases are TGTGCCAGCAGCTTGGGACAGAATGCAGAAACGCTGTAT. The encoded protein is CASSLGQNAETLY. The whole CDR3 reads CASSLGQNAETLYF.

Remarks on this clone: The gene names here belong to mouse. The read ends 1 residue early relative to the CDR3; the germline J gene fills the gap. The chain uses TRBV13-2 and TRBJ2-4; no definite D call. Germline V lookup: CDR1 NNHNN, CDR2 SYGAGS (reference sequence). V lost 1 base, J lost 7 bases, and 10 bases lay in between. The CDR3 extends over 13 amino acids. CDR3 loop: CASGDSGRDTLYF. The sequenced part of the CDR3 DNA is TGTGCCAGCGGTGATTCGGGGAGAGACACCTTGTAC.

In its sample, this clone was seen a few times. Gene and germline names: mouse. The CDR3 end lies 1 residue beyond the end of the read and is filled in from the germline J gene. The chain joins TRBV29 to TRBJ2-7; TRBD1 matches at 7 bases. Germline V CDR1 and CDR2: MSHET, SYDVDS. After removal of 6 bases from V and 2 bases from J, the junction contained 1 base not matched to a gene. This CDR3 has 12 amino acids. The chain's CDR3 is CASRGTAYEQYF. CDR3 bases read: TGTGCTAGCAGAGGGACAGCCTATGAACAGTAC.